This record looks at one TCR beta chain sequence and its context. TCRdb keeps only in-frame clones here, not all; method: immunoSEQ multiplex PCR. The sample consists of approximately 230,000 clones, approximately 88% of them appearing once. The record originates from a study of blood T cell repertoires in COVID-19. The material sequenced was peripheral blood. The clonotype was recovered from a woman aged 25 to 39 with COVID-19, enrolled during active disease.

The CDR3 DNA reads TGTGCCAGCAGTGAATCGGGACTCTCTGAAGCTTTCTTT. Protein product: CASSESGLSEAFF. This chain links TRBV6-1 with TRBJ1-1; TRBD1 is a possible D gene (5 bases). Germline V gene data show CDR1 as MNHNS and CDR2 as SASEGT. This CDR3 is built from 13 residues. The ends were cut back, 2 bases at V and 6 bases at J, with 10 bases in the middle.